The clone carrying this T cell receptor (beta chain) was detected only once. Its antigen is unknown. Researchers attached unique molecular identifiers to individual cDNA molecules. TCRdb reanalysed the 5' RACE reads using MiXCR and keeps one entry per CDR3 protein. Here the sample spans more than 85,000 distinct CDR3 sequences, around 12% being singletons. This sample was taken from a study of early T cells in non-severe SARS-CoV-2 infection. In the study overall: Sequencing was performed on bulk RNA from unsorted whole blood, leaving chains unpaired. Study-level results: The study's VDJdb matching favored anti-spike CD8 responses and missed private and CD4 specificities.

The V end was cut by 4 bases, the J end by 4 bases, with 6 bases between. CDR3 length equals 12 residues. The germline gives CDR1 SNHLY, CDR2 FYNNEI. The chain carries TRBV2 and TRBJ2-3; D is unclear. The sequenced sample consisted of whole blood. The receptor was isolated from an adult who was a healthcare worker with PCR-confirmed SARS-CoV-2 infection or an uninfected control (not recorded which). The CDR3 sequence: CASSVRPDTQYF. The CDR3 bases are TGTGCCAGCAGTGTGAGGCCAGATACGCAGTATTTT.